This entry concerns a single T cell receptor beta chain. The CDR3 loop spans 13 amino acids. Germline CDR1 reads MNHEY; CDR2 reads SVGAGI. V lost 6 bases, J lost 3 bases, and 10 bases lay in between. TCRdb's table, derived via immunoSEQ multiplex PCR, lists solely in-frame clones and lacks some. The sample contains about 87,000 clones, roughly 89% of which appear only once. This sample is part of a study of glioma-infiltrating T cells after dendritic cell vaccination. The specimen was blood, collected before dendritic cell vaccination. The chain is built from TRBV6-5 and TRBJ2-3; maybe TRBD2 (5 bases). The TCR was taken from a human donor with glioblastoma. Here the CDR3 reads CASSPRGTDTQYF. DNA of the CDR3: TGTGCCAGCAGCCCAAGAGGGACAGATACGCAGTATTTT.